This T cell receptor beta chain was recorded in a study of shared clonotypes between healthy human individuals. Study results and caveats: Non-shared clonotypes had lower generation probabilities than clonotypes shared by all four sorted-subset donors.

This CDR3 has 14 residues. CDR1 and CDR2 from the germline V gene are SGHRS and YFSETQ. Naive CD8 cells were CD45RO-negative, positively selected for CCR7, excluding terminally differentiated effector memory CD45RA+ cells. Per the original data handling: ImmunoSEQ only sent back junction sequences with no quality scores, so filtering was done differently. Repertoires were generated with immunoSEQ multiplex PCR, while TCRdb's copy carries only in-frame clones and drops some. The V and J calls and clone size were taken over from that table, and D and trimming were inferred from the DNA. Of about 2 million clones detected, about 95% appear once; the ten largest clones hold more than 0.95%. As regards this clone: Its cognate antigen is unknown. The junction does not match germline at one end; this may be a read error.

The V gene is TRBV5-1, the J gene TRBJ2-7; no reliable D call. The source material was naive CD8+ T cells sorted from blood. The TCR originated in a man between 18 and 29 years old in good health. The CDR3 DNA sequence: TGCGCCAACAGCTTGACCCTGGGCCTCTACGAGCAGTACTTC. Translating it yields CANSLTLGLYEQYF.